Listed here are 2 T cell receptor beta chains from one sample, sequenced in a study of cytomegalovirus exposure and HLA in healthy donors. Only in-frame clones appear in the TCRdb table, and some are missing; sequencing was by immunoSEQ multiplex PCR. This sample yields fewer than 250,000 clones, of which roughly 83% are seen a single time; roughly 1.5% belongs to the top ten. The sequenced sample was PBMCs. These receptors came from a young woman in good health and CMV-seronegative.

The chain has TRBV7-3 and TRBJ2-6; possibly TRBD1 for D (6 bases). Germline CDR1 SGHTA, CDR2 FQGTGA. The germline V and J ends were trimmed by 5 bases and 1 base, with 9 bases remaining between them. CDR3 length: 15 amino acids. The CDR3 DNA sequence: TGTGCCAGCAGCCGAGGGGGATCTGGGGCCAACGTCCTGACTTTC. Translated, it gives CASSRGGSGANVLTF.

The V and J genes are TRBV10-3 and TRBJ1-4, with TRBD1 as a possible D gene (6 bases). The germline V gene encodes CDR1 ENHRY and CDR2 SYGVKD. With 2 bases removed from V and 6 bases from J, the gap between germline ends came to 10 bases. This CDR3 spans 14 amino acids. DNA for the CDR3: TGTGCCATCAGTGAGAGGTCAGGGGATGAAAAACTGTTTTTT. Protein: CAISERSGDEKLFF.